Listed here are 21 T cell receptor beta chains from one sample, sequenced in a study of cytomegalovirus exposure and HLA in healthy donors. Use of 60 Vbeta and 13 Jbeta primers characterized the PCR. This table comes from immunoSEQ multiplex PCR, and its TCRdb copy is limited to in-frame clones, with some not included. The sample shows approximately 130,000 clones, roughly four fifths of them seen only once. The source material was PBMCs. The source of these receptors is a female donor in good health and CMV-seropositive.

V usage is TRBV4-1 and J usage is TRBJ2-5; weak D call: TRBD1 (5 bases). The CDR3 is made up of 13 amino acids. The V end lost 4 bases, the J end lost 3 bases, and 9 bases lay between the germline ends. CDR1 is MGHRA, CDR2 YSYEKL, per germline. The CDR3 here is CASSRQTEETQYF. The CDR3 DNA follows: TGCGCCAGCAGCCGCCAGACAGAAGAGACCCAGTACTTC.

The chain uses TRBV6-1 and TRBJ2-2; 10 bases map to TRBD1. The CDR3 length is 14 residues. Germline CDR1 MNHNS, CDR2 SASEGT. The V segment lost 7 bases and the J segment 5 bases; nucleotides outside the gene matches: 4. The CDR3 region is CASKWTGGTGELFF. The CDR3 DNA sequence: TGTGCCAGCAAATGGACAGGGGGTACCGGGGAGCTGTTTTTT.

In this sample, this clone turned up a few times. This chain connects TRBV7-9 to TRBJ2-5; 7 nucleotides line up with TRBD1. CDR1 and CDR2 (germline): SEHNR, FQNEAQ (reference sequence). The V segment lost 3 bases and the J segment 4 bases; nucleotides outside the gene matches: 5. The CDR3 length is 14 residues. Written as DNA, the CDR3 is TGTGCCAGCAGCTTCTCTAACAGGGGAGAGACCCAGTACTTC. It is translated as CASSFSNRGETQYF.

This rearrangement joins TRBV15 to TRBJ2-1, with 8 bases aligning to TRBD2. The CDR3 runs 17 residues. Germline CDR1 and CDR2: LNHNV and YYDKDF (reference sequence). V was pared by 4 bases and J by 3 bases, with 11 bases of the junction left unmatched. The chain's CDR3 is CATSTGPGTRGYNEQFF. The CDR3 bases are TGTGCCACCAGCACAGGACCCGGGACTAGAGGCTACAATGAGCAGTTCTTC.

The chain employs TRBV6-1 and TRBJ2-7; TRBD1 matches 9 bases. Germline lookup yields CDR1 MNHNS and CDR2 SASEGT. V lost 3 bases and J lost 4; bases outside the gene matches: 7. The CDR3 is 15 residues long. CDR3 coding DNA: TGTGCCAGCAGTGATTGGGGACAGGGCGGATACGAGCAGTACTTC. Its protein is CASSDWGQGGYEQYF.

J is TRBJ1-2 and V is TRBV5-6, with 9 bases fitting TRBD1. With V trimmed by 4 bases and J by 6 bases, 10 bases remained unmatched. CDR3 length equals 15 residues. The germline CDR1 and CDR2 sequences are SGHDT and YYEEEE. CDR3 coding DNA: TGTGCCAGCAGCAGGAAGGACAGGGGAGTGGATGGCTACACCTTC. Translating it yields CASSRKDRGVDGYTF. Drawing the rest from reference TRBV5-6 and TRBJ1-2, the complete variable domain is DAGVTQSPTHLIKTRGQQVTLRCSPKSGHDTVSWYQQALGQGPQFIFQYYEEEERQRGNFPDRFSGHQFPNYSSELNVNALLLGDSALYLCASSRKDRGVDGYTFGSGTRLTVV.

A few counts support this clone. This chain links TRBV2 with TRBJ2-7; 7 nucleotides match TRBD1. The CDR3 is made up of 15 amino acids. Germline-derived CDR1 and CDR2 are SNHLY and FYNNEI. Trimming removed 6 bases from V and 2 bases from J; junction bases left unmatched: 10. The CDR3 DNA reads TGTGCCAGCAGAGCCACCGGGACAGAAGCCTACGAGCAGTACTTC. It codes for CASRATGTEAYEQYF.

The J gene is TRBJ1-2, the V gene TRBV28; TRBD1 matches at 7 bases. There are 14 residues in the CDR3. J gave up 4 bases and V 7 bases, and 9 bases lay outside the gene matches. Germline loops: CDR1 MDHEN, CDR2 SYDVKM. The CDR3 is CASTPPGTAYGYTF. The CDR3 region has the DNA TGTGCCAGCACCCCCCCCGGGACAGCCTATGGCTACACCTTC.

The V gene is TRBV10-3, the J gene TRBJ2-7, with 9 positions matching TRBD1. Trimming removed 0 bases from V and 7 bases from J; junction bases left unmatched: 7. This CDR3 is 15 amino acids long. The germline CDR1 and CDR2 sequences are ENHRY and SYGVKD. In DNA, the CDR3 is TGTGCCATCAGTGAGTCCGGGGACAGGGTCGGAGAGCAGTACTTC. Translation gives CAISESGDRVGEQYF.

This chain links TRBV5-4 with TRBJ1-3; D call uncertain. The germline V gene has CDR1 SGHNT and CDR2 YYREEE (reference sequence). The CDR3 totals 14 residues. V lost 1 base and J lost 4, with 9 bases in between. The CDR3 DNA reads TGTGCCAGCAGCTTGTCGGGAAGAGGAAACACCATATATTTT. Protein: CASSLSGRGNTIYF.

The CDR3 loop is CASSTSGNWETQYF. The CDR3 nucleotides read TGTGCCAGTAGTACTTCAGGGAATTGGGAGACCCAGTACTTC. The chain recombines TRBV19 with TRBJ2-5; the D gene is possibly TRBD1 (5 bases). Germline CDR1 and CDR2: LNHDA and SQIVND (reference sequence). The CDR3 has 14 residues. Trimming removed 4 bases at V and 5 bases at J, with 14 bases between. The entire variable domain, with the rest obtained from reference TRBV19 and TRBJ2-5, is as follows: DGGITQSPKYLFRKEGQNVTLSCEQNLNHDAMYWYRQDPGQGLRLIYYSQIVNDFQKGDIAEGYSVSREKKESFPLTVTSAQKNPTAFYLCASSTSGNWETQYFGPGTRLLVL.

In DNA form, the CDR3 reads TGTGCCAGTAGCCCTGGACTGAACTATGGCTACACCTTC. Protein product: CASSPGLNYGYTF. The chain recombines TRBV19 with TRBJ1-2, with D unclear. The germline V and J ends were trimmed by 6 bases and 2 bases, with 10 bases remaining between them. This CDR3 has 13 amino acids. Germline CDR1 is LNHDA and CDR2 is SQIVND (reference sequence).

This chain uses TRBV6-6 with TRBJ2-7; TRBD1 matches 7 bases. The J segment lost 4 bases and the V segment lost 0 bases, leaving 9 bases of the junction unmatched. The CDR3 length is 16 residues. The germline gives CDR1 MNHNY, CDR2 SVGAGI (reference sequence). This chain's CDR3 is CASSYSDRTGSYEQYF. DNA of the CDR3: TGTGCCAGCAGTTACTCTGACAGGACAGGATCTTACGAGCAGTACTTC.

Remarks on this clone: The junction does not match germline at one end; this may be a read error. V usage is TRBV4-1 and J usage is TRBJ2-7; TRBD2 is a possible D gene (6 bases). CDR1 is MGHRA and CDR2 is YSYEKL in the germline V gene. The CDR3 is made up of 15 amino acids. The CDR3 sequence: CAGSQRGLENYEQYF. The CDR3 nucleotides read TGCGCCGGCAGCCAAAGGGGACTGGAGAATTACGAGCAGTACTTC.

V gene TRBV29-1 combines with J gene TRBJ2-3; D is possibly TRBD2 (6 bases). The CDR3 spans 14 residues. Germline V gene lookup returns CDR1 SQVTM and CDR2 ANQGSEA. Between the trimmed V and J ends, which lost 4 bases and 2 bases, there was a span of 13 bases. CDR3 nucleotide sequence: TGCAGCGTTGTCGTATGGAGGGTCACAGATACGCAGTATTTT. Its translation is CSVVVWRVTDTQYF.

In DNA form, the CDR3 reads TGCAGCGTTGAACTGCCCGGACAGCAAGAGACCCAGTACTTC. It encodes CSVELPGQQETQYF. This chain links TRBV29-1 with TRBJ2-5; TRBD1 might be the D (6 bases). Trimming left V 2 bases short and J 2 bases short, with 12 bases between. CDR1 and CDR2 (germline): SQVTM, ANQGSEA. The CDR3 is made up of 14 amino acids.

The chain has TRBV6-1 and TRBJ2-3; 10 positions match TRBD1. This CDR3 spans 14 amino acids. The V gene's germline CDR1 is MNHNS and CDR2 SASEGT. V was pared by 6 bases and J by 3 bases, with 3 bases of the junction left unmatched. The CDR3 DNA sequence: TGTGCCAGCAGGAGACAGGGGGCGACAGATACGCAGTATTTT. It is translated as CASRRQGATDTQYF.

The V call is TRBV28, the J call TRBJ2-7, with 8 nucleotides matching TRBD1. CDR1 is MDHEN and CDR2 is SYDVKM in the germline V gene. The trim removed 7 bases at V and 0 bases at J, leaving 8 bases unmatched. The CDR3 is made up of 15 amino acids. The CDR3 is CASTSRGQASYEQYF. Written as DNA, the CDR3 is TGTGCCAGCACCTCCAGGGGGCAGGCCTCCTACGAGCAGTACTTC.

This clone was detected only once. This sequence joins TRBV30 and TRBJ1-1, with D perhaps matching TRBD1 (5 bases). CDR1 GTSNPN and CDR2 SVGIG come from the germline V gene (reference sequence). Trimming shortened V by 2 bases and J by 2 bases, and 12 bases separated the two germline ends. The length of the CDR3 is 14 residues. The CDR3 region is CAWSTPRTNTEAFF. In DNA, the CDR3 is TGTGCCTGGAGTACCCCGAGGACAAACACTGAAGCTTTCTTT.

The chain recombines TRBV5-1 with TRBJ1-4; D uncertain. Germline loops: CDR1 SGHRS, CDR2 YFSETQ. Trimming left V 0 bases short and J 7 bases short, with 10 bases between. This CDR3 has 14 residues. The CDR3 reads CASSLAGRGEKLFF. The DNA of the CDR3 is TGCGCCAGCAGCTTGGCCGGGCGGGGTGAAAAACTGTTTTTT.

This chain joins TRBV5-1 and TRBJ2-7; D perhaps matches TRBD2 (6 bases). The CDR3 runs to 14 residues. Germline V gene lookup returns CDR1 SGHRS and CDR2 YFSETQ. Trimming shortened V by 1 base and J by 5 bases, and 13 bases separated the two germline ends. This chain's CDR3 is CASSLPGVADEQYF. CDR3 bases: TGCGCCAGCAGCTTGCCGGGGGTGGCGGACGAGCAGTACTTC.